This TCR beta chain was identified in a study of blood T cell repertoires in COVID-19. Study-wide context: Italy, Spain and the United States were the sources of the convalescent and acute COVID-19 samples. The cDNA or gDNA used as material had been derived from T cells, B-cell-depleted T cells, or PBMCs.

The length of the CDR3 is 16 residues. CDR1 and CDR2 (germline): LGHNA, YNFKEQ. Trimming left V 1 base short and J 0 bases short, with 10 bases between. Using immunoSEQ multiplex PCR, the repertoire was profiled, and TCRdb retains in-frame clones only, with some absent. The data show 80,000 to 100,000 clones, 80% seen once. The chain employs TRBV4-2 and TRBJ1-3; D gene unclear. The material sequenced was peripheral blood. This TCR came from a woman aged 70-85 years with acute or convalescent COVID-19. The CDR3 protein is CASSQVGESSGNTIYF. DNA of the CDR3: TGTGCCAGCAGCCAAGTGGGCGAGAGCTCTGGAAACACCATATATTTT.